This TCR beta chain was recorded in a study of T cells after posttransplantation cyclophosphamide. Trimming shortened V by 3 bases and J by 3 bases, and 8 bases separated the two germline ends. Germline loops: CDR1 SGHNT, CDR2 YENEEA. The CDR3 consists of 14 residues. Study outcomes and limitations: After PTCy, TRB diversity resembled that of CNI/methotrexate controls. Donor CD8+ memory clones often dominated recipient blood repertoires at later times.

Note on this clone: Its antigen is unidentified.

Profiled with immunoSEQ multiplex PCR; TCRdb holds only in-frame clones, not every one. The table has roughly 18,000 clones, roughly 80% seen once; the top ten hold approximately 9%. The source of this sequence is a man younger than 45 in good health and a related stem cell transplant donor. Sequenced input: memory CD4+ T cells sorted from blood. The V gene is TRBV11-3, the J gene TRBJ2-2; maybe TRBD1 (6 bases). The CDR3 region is CASSFGQYTGELFF. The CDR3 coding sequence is TGTGCCAGCAGCTTTGGACAGTACACCGGGGAGCTGTTTTTT.